The rows below give T cell receptor beta chains drawn from one sample of a study of CD8+ T cells in alopecia areata. Clones were sequenced by immunoSEQ multiplex PCR, and TCRdb holds only the in-frame ones, with some missing. The sample has approximately 66,000 clones; roughly 61% are singletons. The specimen was CD8+ T cells sorted from blood, collected at week 0. These receptor sequences come from a human donor with alopecia areata. Each CDR3 is given with its conserved first and last residue. D genes are given only for firm matches. A clone size is listed for some rows: how often the clone was seen (once, few, many), or a class if it is expanded.

j_call	v_call	d_call	clone_size	cdr3_nt	cdr3_aa
TRBJ1-5	TRBV7-2	TRBD1	-	TGTGCCAGCAGCGGCGCCGGGACAGGCAATCAGCCCCAGCATTTT	CASSGAGTGNQPQHF
TRBJ1-6	TRBV27	-	-	TGTGCCAGCGGCGAGGGGCCAGCCTATAATTCACCCCTCCACTTT	CASGEGPAYNSPLHF
TRBJ2-1	TRBV5-6	-	-	TGTGCCAGCAGCTTGGCGGGCATAGAGCAGTTCTTC	CASSLAGIEQFF
TRBJ2-6	TRBV7-9	-	-	TGTGCCAGCAGGGTCTGGGACTCTGGGGCCAACGTCCTGACTTTC	CASRVWDSGANVLTF
TRBJ2-7	TRBV7-9	-	-	TGTGCCAGCAGCTTGGGGACATCCTCCTACGAGCAGTACTTC	CASSLGTSSYEQYF
TRBJ1-1	TRBV27	-	-	TGTGCCAGCAGTTTATCCGTGGCAGACCCTGAAGCTTTCTTT	CASSLSVADPEAFF
TRBJ2-1	TRBV7-6	-	few	TGTGCCAGCAGCTTAGCGGAGGATGAGCAGTTCTTC	CASSLAEDEQFF
TRBJ1-2	TRBV4-1	-	-	TGCGCCAGCAGCCAAGATAGCGGACCGACCTATGGCTACACCTTC	CASSQDSGPTYGYTF
TRBJ2-1	TRBV9	TRBD2	-	TGTGCCAGCAGCGTGAGGACTAGCGGGGCATACAATGAGCAGTTCTTC	CASSVRTSGAYNEQFF
TRBJ2-6	TRBV10-3	-	few	TGTGCCATCACCGCACCGGCTGGGGCCAACGTCCTGACTTTC	CAITAPAGANVLTF
TRBJ1-5	TRBV7-9	TRBD1	-	TGTGCCAGCAGCTTTGGGACAGGGGACAATCAGCCCCAGCATTTT	CASSFGTGDNQPQHF
TRBJ1-2	TRBV9	TRBD1	-	TGTGCCAGCAGCGAATCCGGGACAGGGGTCGATGGCTACACCTTC	CASSESGTGVDGYTF
TRBJ2-7	TRBV4-1	-	-	TGCGCCAGCAGCCAAGATCGGTTAGACGAGCAGTACTTC	CASSQDRLDEQYF
TRBJ2-7	TRBV30	-	few	TGTGCCTGGAGAACAGCCTACGAGCAGTACTTC	CAWRTAYEQYF
TRBJ1-6	TRBV7-6	-	-	TGTGCCAGCAGCTTAGAAGGGATTGGCAATTCACCCCTCCACTTT	CASSLEGIGNSPLHF
TRBJ2-5	TRBV2	TRBD1	-	TGTGCCAGCAGTGAAATTGGACAGGGGGAGACCCAGTACTTC	CASSEIGQGETQYF
TRBJ1-4	TRBV23-1	TRBD1	-	TGCGCCAGCAGTCGACGACAAGAGACAGGGAAAAAACTGTTTTTT	CASSRRQETGKKLFF
TRBJ2-1	TRBV5-5	TRBD2	few	TGTGCCAGCAGTCTAGCGGGAGTAGACAATGAGCAGTTCTTC	CASSLAGVDNEQFF
TRBJ2-7	TRBV27	-	-	TGTGCCAGCAAACTAGGGGGGAGCTCCTACGAGCAGTACTTC	CASKLGGSSYEQYF
TRBJ1-2	TRBV9	-	-	TGTGCCAGCAGCGTCACGGACAGTCCTAACTATGGCTACACCTTC	CASSVTDSPNYGYTF
TRBJ1-1	TRBV29-1	-	-	TGCAGCGTCCTGGGGGGGTGGAACACTGAAGCTTTCTTT	CSVLGGWNTEAFF
TRBJ2-3	TRBV15	TRBD1	-	TGTGCCACCAGCAGAGTGGAGACAGGGAGCACAGATACGCAGTATTTT	CATSRVETGSTDTQYF
TRBJ2-5	TRBV28	-	-	TGTGCCATGGGGTGGGTGGGGACCGTCCAAGAGACCCAGTACTTC	CAMGWVGTVQETQYF
TRBJ1-1	TRBV10-3	-	once	TGTGCCATCAGGGCCGGGGGCACTGAAGCTTTCTTT	CAIRAGGTEAFF
TRBJ1-1	TRBV5-6	-	-	TGTGCCAGCAGCTTGGAGGGTATCACTGAAGCTTTCTTT	CASSLEGITEAFF
TRBJ2-7	TRBV5-1	-	once	TGCGCCAGCAGCTTGGCGGGATCCTACGAGCAGTACTTC	CASSLAGSYEQYF
TRBJ2-7	TRBV6-5	-	few	TGTGCCAGCAGTGAGGGAAGCGCCTACGAGCAGTACTTC	CASSEGSAYEQYF
TRBJ2-7	TRBV7-2	-	-	TGTGCCAGCAGCTTAGAGTCTGTCCGACCCTACGAGCAGTACTTC	CASSLESVRPYEQYF
TRBJ2-7	TRBV9	TRBD2	-	TGTGCCAGCAGCGTAGCAGCGGGGGCCCCCTACGAGCAGTACTTC	CASSVAAGAPYEQYF
TRBJ1-2	TRBV30	TRBD1	-	TGTGCCTGTCCTACCCGACAGGGTAACTATGGCTACACCTTC	CACPTRQGNYGYTF
TRBJ2-3	TRBV9	-	-	TGTGCCAGCAGCGTGGGGAGTGGAGGTACCACAGATACGCAGTATTTT	CASSVGSGGTTDTQYF
TRBJ1-2	TRBV27	TRBD1	-	TGTGCCAGCAGCCAAACAGGGGTAATTGGCTACACCTTC	CASSQTGVIGYTF
TRBJ1-2	TRBV29-1	-	-	TGCAGCGTTGAAGATGGTTTTACGGGCCAGCGAGGCTACACCTTC	CSVEDGFTGQRGYTF